This T cell receptor (beta chain) was documented in a study of chemoradiotherapy in HPV16-positive cancers. Whole-study context: Functional T-cell assays on two HPV16-positive patients' cells defined candidate HPV-specific clones and common TCR motifs. Overall study results and limits: Non-HPV-specific T cells did not expand in tumors during treatment, whereas candidate HPV-specific clones and E7-related motifs did.

The ends were cut back, 0 bases at V and 1 base at J, with 10 bases in the middle. The CDR3 extends over 16 amino acids. From germline, CDR1 is MNHEY and CDR2 SVGAGI. Sequencing used immunoSEQ multiplex PCR; TCRdb keeps in-frame clones, though not all of them. The table records more than 35,000 clones, 65% to 80% of them present only once. Comments on this clone: No antigen is known for it.

The V call is TRBV6-5, the J call TRBJ1-5; perhaps TRBD1 as D (6 bases). The receptor was isolated from a human donor with HPV-associated anogenital cancer. The material was blood, obtained from a patient who underwent chemoradiotherapy. CDR3 protein: CASSYSSQGSNQPQHF. CDR3 nucleotide sequence: TGTGCCAGCAGTTACTCGAGTCAGGGGAGCAATCAGCCCCAGCATTTT.